These 20 T cell receptor beta chains share one sample of origin, sequenced in a study of blood T cell repertoires in COVID-19. Repertoires were generated with immunoSEQ multiplex PCR, while TCRdb's copy carries only in-frame clones and drops some. The sample lists roughly 170,000 clones, around four fifths occurring once. What was sequenced was PBMCs or T cells enriched from blood (not recorded which). These receptors all come from a woman between 50 and 59 years old who had recovered from COVID-19.

The rearrangement uses TRBV19 and TRBJ2-3; TRBD1 matches 9 bases. CDR3 length equals 15 residues. Trimming cost V 4 bases and J 9 bases; bases outside gene matches: 11. Germline V gene data show CDR1 as LNHDA and CDR2 as SQIVND (reference sequence). The CDR3 is CASSNTGQGHRTQYF. In DNA, the CDR3 is TGTGCCAGTAGTAATACGGGACAGGGACATAGGACGCAGTATTTT.

CDR3 DNA sequence: TGTGCCAGCAAAGGAGGGCCAGGGACCCAGTACTTC. It codes for CASKGGPGTQYF. The chain employs TRBV2 and TRBJ2-5; D may be TRBD2 (6 bases). V lost 7 bases and J lost 7, with 13 bases in between. The CDR3 sequence is 12 residues long. Per the germline V gene, CDR1 is SNHLY and CDR2 is FYNNEI.

This clone appeared a single time. This chain uses TRBV18 with TRBJ1-6; D call uncertain. V was pared by 3 bases and J by 0 bases, with 9 bases between. The CDR3 runs to 16 residues. Looked up from germline, CDR1 is KGHSH and CDR2 is LQKENI. The CDR3 region is CASSPPGSSYNSPLHF. The CDR3 nucleotides read TGTGCCAGCTCACCGCCCGGGAGCTCCTATAATTCACCCCTCCACTTT.

The chain carries TRBV28 and TRBJ1-5; 7 positions agree with TRBD1. There are 15 residues in the CDR3. The germline V gene encodes CDR1 MDHEN and CDR2 SYDVKM. The V gene end was trimmed by 6 bases and the J gene end by 5 bases; junction bases not matched to a gene: 10. As DNA, the CDR3 is TGTGCCAGCAGGGAAGGGGACAGAAAATATCAGCCCCAGCATTTT. It translates to CASREGDRKYQPQHF.

The chain combines TRBV27 with TRBJ1-4, with no clear D. V lost 0 bases, J lost 2 bases, and 10 bases lay in between. The CDR3 loop spans 16 amino acids. Germline V gene data show CDR1 as MNHEY and CDR2 as SMNVEV (reference sequence). CDR3 region: CASSLSLGSTNEKLFF. In DNA form, the CDR3 reads TGTGCCAGCAGTTTATCGCTGGGGAGCACTAATGAAAAACTGTTTTTT. Using reference TRBV27 and TRBJ1-4 for the parts outside the CDR3, the full variable domain is EAQVTQNPRYLITVTGKKLTVTCSQNMNHEYMSWYRQDPGLGLRQIYYSMNVEVTDKGDVPEGYKVSRKEKRNFPLILESPSPNQTSLYFCASSLSLGSTNEKLFFGSGTQLSVL.

This clone appeared a single time. CDR3 DNA: TGTGCCAGCAGCCCCCGGGGGGGTCGGGGCAGGGAGACCCAGTACTTC. Its translation is CASSPRGGRGRETQYF. V and J are TRBV9 and TRBJ2-5, with 8 nucleotides matching TRBD2. Germline CDR1 is SGDLS and CDR2 is YYNGEE. This CDR3 is built from 16 residues. The V and J ends lost 4 bases and 5 bases, in that order; junction bases with no gene match: 13.

The V and J genes are TRBV4-3 and TRBJ1-2; 8 nucleotides agree with TRBD1. This CDR3 has 14 residues. Germline lookup yields CDR1 LGHNA and CDR2 YSLEER. V gave up 6 bases and J gave up 7 bases; unmatched junction bases: 10. The CDR3 DNA sequence: TGCGCCAGCAGGCCTTATCAGGGGGCTTTTGGCTACACCTTC. The encoded protein is CASRPYQGAFGYTF.

This clone was counted once. The chain employs TRBV28 and TRBJ1-2, with unresolved D. This CDR3 has 13 amino acids. CDR1 MDHEN and CDR2 SYDVKM come from the germline V gene. V was trimmed by 8 bases and J by 2 bases, leaving 12 bases between them. The chain's CDR3 is CASGETGNYGYTF. Here the CDR3 DNA reads TGTGCCAGCGGTGAGACGGGGAACTATGGCTACACCTTC.

The V gene is TRBV30, the J gene TRBJ1-1; 8 bases line up with TRBD1. J lost 3 bases, V lost 7 bases, and 7 bases had no gene match. CDR1 GTSNPN and CDR2 SVGIG come from the germline V gene (reference sequence). CDR3 size: 13 residues. The chain's CDR3 is CASDAGQDTEAFF. The CDR3, as DNA: TGTGCCTCAGATGCGGGACAGGACACTGAAGCTTTCTTT.

A remark on this clone: At the DNA level, this CDR3 is encoded by other sequences in the same sample as well. The chain is built from TRBV5-1 and TRBJ2-1; TRBD1 matches at 9 bases. CDR3 size: 14 residues. Germline V gene lookup returns CDR1 SGHRS and CDR2 YFSETQ. V lost 0 bases to trimming and J lost 7 bases; unmatched junction nucleotides: 2. CDR3 amino acids: CASSLGQGGNEQFF. CDR3 coding DNA: TGCGCCAGCAGCTTGGGACAGGGGGGTAATGAGCAGTTCTTC.

V gene TRBV19 combines with J gene TRBJ2-4; a weak D match, TRBD2 (5 bases). Per germline, CDR1 LNHDA and CDR2 SQIVND (reference sequence). CDR3 length equals 13 residues. V was pared by 10 bases and J by 6 bases, with 16 bases between. CDR3 sequence: CATEPGETNIQYF. The CDR3, as DNA: TGTGCCACCGAGCCTGGGGAGACAAACATTCAGTACTTC.

The rearrangement uses TRBV11-3 and TRBJ2-3; TRBD2 is a possible D gene (7 bases). In germline, CDR1 is SGHNT, CDR2 YENEEA. Trimming pared 5 bases from V and 3 bases from J, leaving 24 bases between. The CDR3 spans 18 residues. The CDR3 DNA reads as TGTGCCAGCAGCCTCTCGGGGGGCGGGAGATTTGGGACAGATACGCAGTATTTT. It yields the protein CASSLSGGGRFGTDTQYF.

This clone was recorded a few times. This chain links TRBV27 with TRBJ1-6, with 8 bases that match TRBD1. The CDR3 runs to 14 residues. The V gene end was trimmed by 5 bases and the J gene end by 10 bases; junction bases not matched to a gene: 7. In germline, CDR1 is MNHEY, CDR2 SMNVEV (reference sequence). This CDR3 reads CASSPGQGESPLHF. CDR3 DNA sequence: TGTGCCAGCAGTCCCGGACAGGGTGAATCACCCCTCCACTTT.

The V and J genes are TRBV4-3 and TRBJ1-2; a possible D gene is TRBD1 (5 bases). V dropped 1 base and J dropped 6 bases, with 27 bases sitting between them. The CDR3 loop spans 19 amino acids. The V gene's germline CDR1 is LGHNA and CDR2 YSLEER. The CDR3 here is CASSQGLLGGTIGLDGYTF. CDR3 sequence (DNA): TGCGCCAGCAGCCAAGGGCTTCTCGGGGGGACGATTGGACTTGATGGCTACACCTTC.

Concerning this clone itself: The conserved final phenylalanine or tryptophan is absent from the CDR3, which likely points to a read error. It is unclear where the CDR3 begins or ends on the DNA, so no DNA is shown, and the CDR3 is as TCRdb lists it. The chain recombines TRBV2 with TRBJ2-3; the DNA was not compared with TRBD2, the D call given in the table. The germline V gene has CDR1 SNHLY and CDR2 FYNNEI. The CDR3 is 12 amino acids in total, end residues counted. The CDR3 loop reads CASSEGASGAQH.

V is TRBV11-3 and J is TRBJ2-5; maybe TRBD2 (5 bases). V shed 5 bases and J shed 3 bases, with 13 bases lying between them. The CDR3 loop spans 14 amino acids. Looked up from germline, CDR1 is SGHNT and CDR2 is YENEEA. The CDR3 region is CASSPPTIKETQYF. The CDR3 DNA is TGTGCCAGCAGCCCGCCGACTATCAAAGAGACCCAGTACTTC.

This clone was picked up one time. V is TRBV6-2 or TRBV6-3 and J is TRBJ1-5; 10 bases fit TRBD1. Germline values: CDR1 MNHEY, CDR2 SVGEGT. Germline trimming cut 0 bases from V and 4 bases from J; bases unmatched to any gene: 6. CDR3 length: 17 residues. CDR3 in DNA: TGTGCCAGCAGTTACTCGGGACAGGGGTTGAGGAATCAGCCCCAGCATTTT. This gives the protein CASSYSGQGLRNQPQHF.

V usage is TRBV28 and J usage is TRBJ1-2; D may be TRBD1 (6 bases). Germline-derived CDR1 and CDR2 are MDHEN and SYDVKM. Trimming took off 6 bases at V and 5 bases at J, with 13 bases between the two ends. This CDR3 has 13 amino acids. The CDR3 sequence is CASSYGQHYGYTF. CDR3 coding DNA: TGTGCCAGCAGCTATGGACAGCATTATGGCTACACCTTC.

The chain recombines TRBV30 with TRBJ1-5; the D is unclear. The V and J ends lost 5 bases and 4 bases respectively, with 12 bases between them. The germline V gene encodes CDR1 GTSNPN and CDR2 SVGIG (reference sequence). CDR3 length: 13 amino acids. The CDR3 spells CAWSRGRNQPQHF. CDR3 bases: TGTGCCTGGTCCCGAGGAAGGAATCAGCCCCAGCATTTT.

This chain links TRBV5-1 with TRBJ1-3, with 7 bases fitting TRBD1. The CDR3 totals 16 residues. The V segment lost 3 bases and the J segment 0 bases; nucleotides outside the gene matches: 6. CDR1 and CDR2 (germline): SGHRS, YFSETQ. CDR3 sequence (DNA): TGCGCCAGCAGCTCGGAAAAGGGGGCCTCTGGAAACACCATATATTTT. Translation gives CASSSEKGASGNTIYF. The entire variable domain, with the rest obtained from reference TRBV5-1 and TRBJ1-3, is as follows: KAGVTQTPRYLIKTRGQQVTLSCSPISGHRSVSWYQQTPGQGLQFLFEYFSETQRNKGNFPGRFSGRQFSNSRSEMNVSTLELGDSALYLCASSSEKGASGNTIYFGEGSWLTVV.